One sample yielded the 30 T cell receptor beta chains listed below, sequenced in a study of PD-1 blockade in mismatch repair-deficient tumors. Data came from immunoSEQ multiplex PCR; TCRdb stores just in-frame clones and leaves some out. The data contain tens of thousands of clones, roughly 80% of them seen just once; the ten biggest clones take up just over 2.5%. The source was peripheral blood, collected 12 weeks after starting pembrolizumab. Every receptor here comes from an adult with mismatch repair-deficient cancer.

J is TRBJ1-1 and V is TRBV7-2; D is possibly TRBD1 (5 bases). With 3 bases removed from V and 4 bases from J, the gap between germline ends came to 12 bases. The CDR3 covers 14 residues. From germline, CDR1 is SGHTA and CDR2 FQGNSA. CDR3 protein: CASSFSRDGTEAFF. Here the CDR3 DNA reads TGTGCCAGCAGCTTTAGCAGGGATGGCACTGAAGCTTTCTTT.

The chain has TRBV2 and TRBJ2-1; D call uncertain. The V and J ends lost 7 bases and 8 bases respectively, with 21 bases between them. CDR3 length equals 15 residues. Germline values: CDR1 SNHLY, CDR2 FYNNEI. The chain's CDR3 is CASTTSPVSVDEQFF. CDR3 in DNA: TGTGCCAGCACCACCTCGCCAGTATCTGTGGATGAGCAGTTCTTC.

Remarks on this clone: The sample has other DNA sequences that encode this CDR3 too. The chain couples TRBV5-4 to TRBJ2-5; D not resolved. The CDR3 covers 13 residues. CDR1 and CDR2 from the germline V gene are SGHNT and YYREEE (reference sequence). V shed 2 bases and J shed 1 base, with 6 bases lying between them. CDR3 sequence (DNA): TGTGCCAGCAGCTTAGGCAGCCAAGAGACCCAGTACTTC. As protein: CASSLGSQETQYF.

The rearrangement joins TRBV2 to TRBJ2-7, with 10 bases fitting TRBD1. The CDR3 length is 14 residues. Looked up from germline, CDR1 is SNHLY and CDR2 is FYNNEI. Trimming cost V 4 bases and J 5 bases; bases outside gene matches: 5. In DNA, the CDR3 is TGTGCCAGCAGTGTGGGACAGGGGCCCAACGAGCAGTACTTC. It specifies CASSVGQGPNEQYF.

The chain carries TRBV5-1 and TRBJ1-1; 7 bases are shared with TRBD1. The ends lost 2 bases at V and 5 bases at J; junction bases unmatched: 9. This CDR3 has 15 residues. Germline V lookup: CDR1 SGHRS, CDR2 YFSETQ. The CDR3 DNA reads TGCGCCAGCAGCTTAGTTCCAGGGGGGGAGACTGAAGCTTTCTTT. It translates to CASSLVPGGETEAFF.

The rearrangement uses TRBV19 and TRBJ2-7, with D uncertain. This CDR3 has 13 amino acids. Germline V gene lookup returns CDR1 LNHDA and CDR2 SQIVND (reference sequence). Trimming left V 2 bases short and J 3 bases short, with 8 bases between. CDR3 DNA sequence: TGTGCCAGTAGTATAAATAAAATCTACGAGCAGTACTTC. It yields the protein CASSINKIYEQYF.

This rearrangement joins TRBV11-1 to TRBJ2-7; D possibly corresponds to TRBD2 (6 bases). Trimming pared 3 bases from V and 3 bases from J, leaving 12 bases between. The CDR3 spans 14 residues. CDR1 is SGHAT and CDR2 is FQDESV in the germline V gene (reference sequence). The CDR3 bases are TGTGCCAGCAGCTTGGTGGGAGGAGTCTACGAGCAGTACTTC. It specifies CASSLVGGVYEQYF.

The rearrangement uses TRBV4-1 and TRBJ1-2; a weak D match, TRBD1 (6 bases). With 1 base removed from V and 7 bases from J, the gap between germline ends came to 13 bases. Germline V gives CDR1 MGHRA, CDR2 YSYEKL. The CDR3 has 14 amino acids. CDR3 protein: CASSQAGQSRGYTF. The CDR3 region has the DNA TGCGCCAGCAGCCAAGCCGGACAGTCACGTGGCTACACCTTC.

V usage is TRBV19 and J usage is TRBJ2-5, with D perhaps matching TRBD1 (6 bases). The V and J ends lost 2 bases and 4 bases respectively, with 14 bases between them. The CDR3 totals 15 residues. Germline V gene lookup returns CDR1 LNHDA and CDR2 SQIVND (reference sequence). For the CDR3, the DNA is TGTGCCAGTAGTATAACTTGGGAACAGGGAGAGACCCAGTACTTC. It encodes CASSITWEQGETQYF.

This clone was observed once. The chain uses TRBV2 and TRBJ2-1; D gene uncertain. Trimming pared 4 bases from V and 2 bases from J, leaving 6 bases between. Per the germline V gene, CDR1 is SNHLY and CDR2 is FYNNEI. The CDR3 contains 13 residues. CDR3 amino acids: CASSGVAYNEQFF. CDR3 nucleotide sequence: TGTGCCAGCAGTGGGGTCGCCTACAATGAGCAGTTCTTC.

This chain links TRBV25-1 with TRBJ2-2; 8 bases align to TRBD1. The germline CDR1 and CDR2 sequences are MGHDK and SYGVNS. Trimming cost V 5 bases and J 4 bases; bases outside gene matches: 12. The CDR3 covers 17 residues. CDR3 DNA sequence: TGTGCCAGCAGTACCGACCCAGGGGGCTTCAGCACCGGGGAGCTGTTTTTT. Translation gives CASSTDPGGFSTGELFF.

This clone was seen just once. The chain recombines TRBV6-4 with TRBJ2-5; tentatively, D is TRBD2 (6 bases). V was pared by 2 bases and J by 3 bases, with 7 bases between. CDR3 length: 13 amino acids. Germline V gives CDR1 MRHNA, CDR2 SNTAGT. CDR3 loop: CASSDGLKETQYF. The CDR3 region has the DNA TGTGCCAGCAGTGACGGACTAAAAGAGACCCAGTACTTC.

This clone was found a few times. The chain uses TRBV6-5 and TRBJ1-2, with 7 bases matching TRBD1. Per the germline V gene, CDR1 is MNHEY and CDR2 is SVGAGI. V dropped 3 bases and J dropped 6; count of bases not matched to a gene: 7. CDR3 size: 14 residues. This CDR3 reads CASSYQGGPDGYTF. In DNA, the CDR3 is TGTGCCAGCAGTTATCAGGGGGGGCCTGATGGCTACACCTTC.

CDR3 DNA sequence: TGTGCCAGTAGTACATCCTTCGGCGCTGAAGCTTTCTTT. It yields the protein CASSTSFGAEAFF. V gene TRBV19 combines with J gene TRBJ1-1; no firm D call. Germline CDR1 LNHDA, CDR2 SQIVND (reference sequence). V was cut by 4 bases and J by 6 bases, with 12 bases left in between. The CDR3 runs 13 residues.

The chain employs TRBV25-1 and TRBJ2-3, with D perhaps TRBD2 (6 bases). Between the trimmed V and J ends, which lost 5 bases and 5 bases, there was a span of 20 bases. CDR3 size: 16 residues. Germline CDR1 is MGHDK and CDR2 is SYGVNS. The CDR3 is CASSTDLLAGLDTQYF. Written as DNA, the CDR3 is TGTGCCAGCAGTACCGACTTACTAGCAGGGTTAGATACGCAGTATTTT.

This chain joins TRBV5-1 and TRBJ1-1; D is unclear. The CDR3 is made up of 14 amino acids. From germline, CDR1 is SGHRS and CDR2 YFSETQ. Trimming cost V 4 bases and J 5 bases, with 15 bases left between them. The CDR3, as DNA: TGCGCCAGCAGCGCATACCGGGTGACGACTGAAGCTTTCTTT. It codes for CASSAYRVTTEAFF.

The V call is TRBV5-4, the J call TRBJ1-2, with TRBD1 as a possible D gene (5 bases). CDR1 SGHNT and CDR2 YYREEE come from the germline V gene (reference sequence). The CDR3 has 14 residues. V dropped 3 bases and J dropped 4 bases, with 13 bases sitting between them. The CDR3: CASSWPQGSYGYTF. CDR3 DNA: TGTGCCAGCAGCTGGCCCCAGGGCTCCTATGGCTACACCTTC.

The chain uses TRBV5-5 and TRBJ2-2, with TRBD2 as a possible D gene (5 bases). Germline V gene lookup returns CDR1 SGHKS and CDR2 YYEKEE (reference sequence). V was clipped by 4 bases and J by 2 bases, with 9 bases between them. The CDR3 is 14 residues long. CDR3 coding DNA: TGTGCCAGCAGCCTCGGGATTAACACCGGGGAGCTGTTTTTT. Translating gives CASSLGINTGELFF.

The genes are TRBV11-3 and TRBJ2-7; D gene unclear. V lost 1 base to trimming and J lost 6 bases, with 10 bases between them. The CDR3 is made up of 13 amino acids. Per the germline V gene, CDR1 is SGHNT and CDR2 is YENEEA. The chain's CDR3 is CASSLVRGGEQYF. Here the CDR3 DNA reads TGTGCCAGCAGCTTAGTTAGAGGTGGCGAGCAGTACTTC.

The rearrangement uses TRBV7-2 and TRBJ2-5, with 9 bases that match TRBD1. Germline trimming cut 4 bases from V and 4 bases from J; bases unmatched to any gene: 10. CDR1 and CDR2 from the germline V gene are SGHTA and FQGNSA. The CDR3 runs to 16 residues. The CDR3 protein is CASSSNRGLSGETQYF. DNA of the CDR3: TGTGCCAGCAGCTCGAACAGGGGGCTAAGCGGAGAGACCCAGTACTTC.

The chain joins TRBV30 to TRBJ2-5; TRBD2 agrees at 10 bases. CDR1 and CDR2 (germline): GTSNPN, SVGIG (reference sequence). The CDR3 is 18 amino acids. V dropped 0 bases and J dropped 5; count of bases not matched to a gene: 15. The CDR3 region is CAWSVLRRASGRVETQYF. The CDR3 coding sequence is TGTGCCTGGAGTGTACTCCGCCGGGCTAGCGGGAGAGTGGAGACCCAGTACTTC.

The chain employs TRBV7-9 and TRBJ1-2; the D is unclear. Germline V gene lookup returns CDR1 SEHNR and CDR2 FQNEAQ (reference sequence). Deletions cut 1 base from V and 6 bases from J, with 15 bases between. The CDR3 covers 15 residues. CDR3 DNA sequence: TGTGCCAGCAGCTTAGGCCCGGGCCGATTCGATGGCTACACCTTC. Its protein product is CASSLGPGRFDGYTF.

In DNA form, the CDR3 reads TGCAGTGCTATGGAAGATGGGGAGCTGTTTTTT. Protein sequence: CSAMEDGELFF. V usage is TRBV20-1 and J usage is TRBJ2-2, with unresolved D. CDR3 length: 11 amino acids. The V and J ends lost 4 bases and 8 bases respectively, with 8 bases between them. CDR1 DFQATT and CDR2 SNEGSKA come from the germline V gene (reference sequence).

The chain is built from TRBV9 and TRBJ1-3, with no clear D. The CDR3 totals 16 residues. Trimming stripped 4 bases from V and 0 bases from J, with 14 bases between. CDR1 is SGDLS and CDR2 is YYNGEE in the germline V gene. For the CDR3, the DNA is TGTGCCAGCAGCCCCCGCACTGAACCCTCTGGAAACACCATATATTTT. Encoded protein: CASSPRTEPSGNTIYF.

The CDR3 spells CASSDARQTKETQYF. CDR3 sequence (DNA): TGTGCCAGCAGTGATGCGAGACAGACGAAAGAGACCCAGTACTTC. This chain uses TRBV25-1 with TRBJ2-5, with D maybe TRBD1 (5 bases). The CDR3 runs to 15 residues. The V end lost 3 bases, the J end lost 3 bases, and 14 bases lay between the germline ends. Germline CDR1 is MGHDK and CDR2 is SYGVNS.

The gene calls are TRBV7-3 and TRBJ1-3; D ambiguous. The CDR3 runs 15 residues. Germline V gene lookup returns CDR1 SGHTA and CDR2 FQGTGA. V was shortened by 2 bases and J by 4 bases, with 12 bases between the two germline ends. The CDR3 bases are TGTGCCAGCAGCTTAGCGTCCGGAGGCGGAAACACCATATATTTT. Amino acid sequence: CASSLASGGGNTIYF.

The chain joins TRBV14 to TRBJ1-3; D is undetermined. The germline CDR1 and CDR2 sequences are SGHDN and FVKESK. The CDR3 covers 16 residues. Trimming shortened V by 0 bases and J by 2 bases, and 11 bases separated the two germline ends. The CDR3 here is CASSQDGTGPGNTIYF. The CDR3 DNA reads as TGTGCCAGCAGCCAAGACGGTACCGGGCCTGGAAACACCATATATTTT.

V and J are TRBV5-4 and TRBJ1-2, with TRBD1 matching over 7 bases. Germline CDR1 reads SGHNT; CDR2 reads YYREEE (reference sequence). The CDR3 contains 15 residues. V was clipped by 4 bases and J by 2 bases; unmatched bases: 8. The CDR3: CASSRREGANYGYTF. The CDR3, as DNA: TGTGCCAGCAGCCGTCGAGAGGGGGCAAACTATGGCTACACCTTC.

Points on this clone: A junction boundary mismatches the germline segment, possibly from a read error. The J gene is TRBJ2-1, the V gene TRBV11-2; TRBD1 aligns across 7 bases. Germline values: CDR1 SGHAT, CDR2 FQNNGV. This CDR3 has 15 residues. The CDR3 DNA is TGCGCCAGCAGCCAAGAAGGACAGGCCTACAATGAGCAGTTCTTC. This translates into CASSQEGQAYNEQFF.

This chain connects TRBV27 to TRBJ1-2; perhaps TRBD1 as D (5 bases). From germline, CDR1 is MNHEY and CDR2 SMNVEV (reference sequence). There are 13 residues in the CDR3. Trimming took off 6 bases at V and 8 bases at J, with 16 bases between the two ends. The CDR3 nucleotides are TGTGCCAGCAGGAATCCATCTTGGGGGGGCTACACCTTC. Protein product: CASRNPSWGGYTF.